The entry below describes one TCR beta chain. Its antigen remains unknown. The V gene's germline CDR1 is MGHRA and CDR2 YSYEKL. V was clipped by 4 bases and J by 8 bases; unmatched bases: 7. The CDR3 is made up of 15 amino acids. This sample stems from a study of T-cell memory formation after mild COVID-19. The study, taken as a whole, reports: Day 15 to 85 contractors were CD4/CD8 balanced; later expanders leaned CD4+.

Using constant-segment primers, 5'RACE produced TCR alpha and TCR beta cDNA libraries carrying sample barcodes and UMIs. TCRdb re-derived calls from the 5' RACE reads in MiXCR, one entry per CDR3 protein. The sample consists of about 180,000 distinct CDR3 sequences, 15% to 20% of them appearing once. The source is a man younger than 30 who had mild COVID-19 (a few samples of this study predate the infection). Cell type and time point are not known. The rearrangement uses TRBV4-1 and TRBJ2-4; 11 nucleotides agree with TRBD1. The specimen was PBMCs or a T cell subset sorted from them (not recorded which). CDR3 sequence: CASSPDRDRGDIQYF. For the CDR3, the DNA is TGCGCCAGCAGCCCAGATCGGGACAGGGGGGACATTCAGTACTTC.